This T cell receptor beta chain was captured by sequencing in a study of T cells after yellow fever vaccination. TCRdb redid the calling of the 5' RACE reads with MiXCR, one entry per CDR3 protein. The table has 550,000 to 750,000 distinct CDR3 sequences, roughly 12% seen once. There are a few counts of this clonotype. The V end was cut by 4 bases, the J end by 1 base, with 10 bases between. The CDR3 contains 14 residues. Germline V gene sequence: CDR1 DFQATT, CDR2 SNEGSKA (reference sequence). This sequence originates from a young man who received the YFV17D yellow fever vaccine. The rearrangement joins TRBV20-1 to TRBJ2-2; D perhaps matches TRBD2 (6 bases). The material was PBMCs, obtained on the day of the yellow fever booster vaccination. CDR3 sequence reads: CSANSGRNTGELFF. The CDR3 DNA reads as TGCAGTGCTAACAGCGGGCGGAACACCGGGGAGCTGTTTTTT.